The next 30 T cell receptor beta chains were all read from a single sample in a study of blood T cell repertoires in COVID-19. Sequenced by immunoSEQ multiplex PCR; TCRdb stores in-frame clones only, minus some. The data show fewer than 250,000 clones, 70% to 85% seen once. What was sequenced was peripheral blood. Source of these receptors: a woman between 45 and 60 years old with acute or convalescent COVID-19.

This chain connects TRBV4-3 to TRBJ1-2; a possible D gene is TRBD1 (6 bases). Trimming removed 4 bases at V and 2 bases at J, with 11 bases between. The CDR3 has 14 residues. CDR1 LGHNA and CDR2 YSLEER come from the germline V gene. DNA for the CDR3: TGCGCCAGCAGCCCCCGGGACACCAACTATGGCTACACCTTC. It is translated as CASSPRDTNYGYTF.

The J gene is TRBJ1-5, the V gene TRBV28; TRBD1 aligns across 7 bases. Germline V gene data show CDR1 as MDHEN and CDR2 as SYDVKM. Unmatched junction bases numbered 5, after V lost 5 bases and J lost 7 bases. The CDR3 has 13 residues. The CDR3 here is CASSTQGRQPQHF. The DNA of the CDR3 is TGTGCCAGCAGTACACAGGGGAGGCAGCCCCAGCATTTT. Full variable domain (outside the CDR3, taken from reference TRBV28 and TRBJ1-5): DVKVTQSSRYLVKRTGEKVFLECVQDMDHENMFWYRQDPGLGLRLIYFSYDVKMKEKGDIPEGYSVSREKKERFSLILESASTNQTSMYLCASSTQGRQPQHFGDGTRLSIL.

The V and J genes are TRBV5-1 and TRBJ2-3; the match to TRBD1 covers 8 bases. CDR3 size: 15 residues. Germline V CDR1 and CDR2: SGHRS, YFSETQ. V was pared by 4 bases and J by 2 bases, with 6 bases of the junction left unmatched. As DNA, the CDR3 is TGCGCCAGCAGCCTCAGGACAGGGTCCACAGATACGCAGTATTTT. This encodes CASSLRTGSTDTQYF.

The table lists this clone with a count of one. The chain joins TRBV7-2 to TRBJ2-7; the match to TRBD2 covers 10 bases. CDR1 and CDR2 (germline): SGHTA, FQGNSA. The CDR3 is 15 amino acids. With 3 bases clipped from V and 3 bases from J, the junction kept 5 bases outside the gene matches. CDR3 sequence: CASSFSGGAGYEQYF. The CDR3, as DNA: TGTGCCAGCAGCTTCAGCGGGGGGGCGGGCTACGAGCAGTACTTC.

This chain joins TRBV2 and TRBJ2-2; possibly TRBD2 for D (6 bases). In germline, CDR1 is SNHLY, CDR2 FYNNEI. The CDR3 loop spans 14 amino acids. Trimming cost V 4 bases and J 0 bases, with 6 bases left between them. Written as DNA, the CDR3 is TGTGCCAGCAGTGGGGGGGCGAACACCGGGGAGCTGTTTTTT. Its protein product is CASSGGANTGELFF.

The chain has TRBV5-6 and TRBJ1-1; D remains unclear. V was clipped by 4 bases and J by 3 bases, with 13 bases between them. The CDR3 is 14 residues long. Germline lookup yields CDR1 SGHDT and CDR2 YYEEEE. CDR3 sequence: CASSAEWRDTEAFF. In DNA form, the CDR3 reads TGTGCCAGCAGCGCCGAGTGGAGGGACACTGAAGCTTTCTTT. The full variable domain, its missing parts supplied by reference TRBV5-6 and TRBJ1-1, is DAGVTQSPTHLIKTRGQQVTLRCSPKSGHDTVSWYQQALGQGPQFIFQYYEEEERQRGNFPDRFSGHQFPNYSSELNVNALLLGDSALYLCASSAEWRDTEAFFGQGTRLTVV.

V gene TRBV30 combines with J gene TRBJ2-7; 9 positions match TRBD2. The CDR3 runs to 14 residues. Germline trimming cut 0 bases from V and 2 bases from J; bases unmatched to any gene: 2. CDR1 is GTSNPN, CDR2 SVGIG, per germline (reference sequence). The CDR3 DNA reads as TGTGCCTGGAGTGTTAGCGGGAGAGCCTACGAGCAGTACTTC. Protein product: CAWSVSGRAYEQYF.

The chain has TRBV4-2 and TRBJ2-3; D is ambiguous. The CDR3 sequence is 11 residues long. V gave up 1 base and J gave up 10 bases, with 6 bases separating them. Per the germline V gene, CDR1 is LGHNA and CDR2 is YNFKEQ. Here the CDR3 reads CASSQASSQYF. The CDR3 nucleotides read TGTGCCAGCAGCCAAGCGTCTTCGCAGTATTTT.

This clone was found once. This chain uses TRBV4-1 with TRBJ2-3; 11 bases fit TRBD2. Trimming took 4 bases from V and 2 from J; bases not matched to a gene: 8. The CDR3 length is 17 residues. Germline lookup yields CDR1 MGHRA and CDR2 YSYEKL. CDR3 nucleotide sequence: TGCGCCAGCAGCCTTTCCGGGACTAGCGGATACACAGATACGCAGTATTTT. Translation gives CASSLSGTSGYTDTQYF.

The V gene is TRBV5-1, the J gene TRBJ2-1; D is unresolved. The germline gives CDR1 SGHRS, CDR2 YFSETQ. The CDR3 has 13 amino acids. The V end lost 0 bases, the J end lost 9 bases, and 10 bases lay between the germline ends. The DNA for the CDR3 is TGCGCCAGCAGCTTGGATCTCGTCCTTGAGCAGTTCTTC. This sequence encodes CASSLDLVLEQFF.

This clone was found once. Because the CDR3 is missing its conserved closing phenylalanine or tryptophan, this is likely a read error. The chain has TRBV6-6 and TRBJ1-2; 10 bases fit TRBD1. Germline-derived CDR1 and CDR2 are MNHNY and SVGAGI (reference sequence). Unmatched junction bases numbered 3, after V lost 5 bases and J lost 3 bases. There are 14 residues in the CDR3. The CDR3, as DNA: TGTGCCAGCAGTCCGACAGGGGGCGACTATGGCTACACCTCC. Protein sequence: CASSPTGGDYGYTS.

The chain uses TRBV5-1 and TRBJ1-4, with 7 bases matching TRBD1. The CDR3 is 16 residues long. Germline-derived CDR1 and CDR2 are SGHRS and YFSETQ. V lost 4 bases to trimming and J lost 2 bases; unmatched junction nucleotides: 8. Written as DNA, the CDR3 is TGCGCCAGCAGCCCAAGGACAGGTTCCACTAATGAAAAACTGTTTTTT. It yields the protein CASSPRTGSTNEKLFF.

The CDR3 loop is CASSPKQGAGDTEAFF. The CDR3 nucleotides read TGTGCCAGCTCACCCAAACAGGGGGCAGGGGACACTGAAGCTTTCTTT. The chain links TRBV18 to TRBJ1-1, with 9 bases aligning to TRBD1. Germline CDR1 KGHSH, CDR2 LQKENI. The V and J ends lost 3 bases and 3 bases, in that order; junction bases with no gene match: 8. This CDR3 spans 16 amino acids.

This rearrangement joins TRBV5-4 to TRBJ2-7; the match to TRBD2 covers 7 bases. CDR1 is SGHNT, CDR2 YYREEE, per germline (reference sequence). This CDR3 region has 16 residues. The junction had 11 bases not matched to a gene; V was cut back by 0 bases and J by 5 bases. This CDR3 reads CASSLEFSSGFDEQYF. The CDR3 bases are TGTGCCAGCAGCTTGGAGTTCTCTAGCGGTTTCGACGAGCAGTACTTC. Based on the CDR3 plus reference TRBV5-4 and TRBJ2-7, the full variable domain is ETGVTQSPTHLIKTRGQQVTLRCSSQSGHNTVSWYQQALGQGPQFIFQYYREEENGRGNFPPRFSGLQFPNYSSELNVNALELDDSALYLCASSLEFSSGFDEQYFGPGTRLTVT.

The chain uses TRBV27 and TRBJ2-4, with 11 bases fitting TRBD2. This CDR3 is 19 amino acids long. CDR1 and CDR2 (germline): MNHEY, SMNVEV (reference sequence). The V gene end was trimmed by 1 base and the J gene end by 5 bases; junction bases not matched to a gene: 13. The CDR3 nucleotides read TGTGCCAGCAGTTTATTCCCCCCGGATCTAGCGGGAGGCCAAAACATTCAGTACTTC. It specifies CASSLFPPDLAGGQNIQYF.

V and J are TRBV10-3 and TRBJ1-2; D unresolved. Germline V lookup: CDR1 ENHRY, CDR2 SYGVKD. The CDR3 contains 15 residues. V shed 0 bases and J shed 2 bases, with 10 bases lying between them. The CDR3 bases are TGTGCCATCAGTGAGTCGCAAGGGAGGAACTATGGCTACACCTTC. Its translation: CAISESQGRNYGYTF.

The DNA of the CDR3 is TGTGCCAGCAGCCCACCGGGGGGGGGCTACACCTTC. Translating gives CASSPPGGGYTF. The chain links TRBV7-2 to TRBJ1-2; maybe TRBD1 (5 bases). The V gene lost 5 bases and the J gene lost 8 bases, with 12 bases spanning the gap. Germline assignment: CDR1 SGHTA and CDR2 FQGNSA. The CDR3 sequence is 12 residues long.

The J gene is TRBJ2-1, the V gene TRBV7-2; unclear D gene. Germline-derived CDR1 and CDR2 are SGHTA and FQGNSA. The CDR3 length is 17 residues. Trimming pared 3 bases from V and 0 bases from J, leaving 15 bases between. For the CDR3, the DNA is TGTGCCAGCAGCTTTCATTTAGGCGGAACCTCCTACAATGAGCAGTTCTTC. Translation: CASSFHLGGTSYNEQFF.

The chain is built from TRBV19 and TRBJ1-5; possibly TRBD1 for D (5 bases). V was cut by 5 bases and J by 3 bases, with 17 bases left in between. Germline loops: CDR1 LNHDA, CDR2 SQIVND (reference sequence). The CDR3 has 16 residues. Here the CDR3 reads CASSRSRDWDNQPQHF. For the CDR3, the DNA is TGTGCCAGTAGTCGTTCGAGGGACTGGGACAATCAGCCCCAGCATTTT. Full variable domain (missing parts from reference TRBV19 and TRBJ1-5): DGGITQSPKYLFRKEGQNVTLSCEQNLNHDAMYWYRQDPGQGLRLIYYSQIVNDFQKGDIAEGYSVSREKKESFPLTVTSAQKNPTAFYLCASSRSRDWDNQPQHFGDGTRLSIL.

The chain carries TRBV27 and TRBJ1-6; 7 positions agree with TRBD1. V trimming: 3 bases; J trimming: 4 bases; junction bases outside the gene matches: 6. Germline V gene lookup returns CDR1 MNHEY and CDR2 SMNVEV (reference sequence). The CDR3 sequence is 16 residues long. The CDR3 protein is CASSFEGASYNSPLHF. In nucleotides, the CDR3 is TGTGCCAGCAGTTTTGAGGGGGCCTCATATAATTCACCCCTCCACTTT.

The genes are TRBV19 and TRBJ2-3; D unresolved. CDR1 is LNHDA and CDR2 is SQIVND in the germline V gene (reference sequence). Trimming shortened V by 9 bases and J by 1 base, and 17 bases separated the two germline ends. The CDR3 loop spans 15 amino acids. For the CDR3, the DNA is TGTGCCAGCACAATCGATGGTCTGGGCACAGATACGCAGTATTTT. Its protein is CASTIDGLGTDTQYF.

V usage is TRBV4-3 and J usage is TRBJ2-3, with TRBD2 as a possible D gene (6 bases). This CDR3 is built from 16 residues. Trimming shortened V by 0 bases and J by 0 bases, and 10 bases separated the two germline ends. Germline V lookup: CDR1 LGHNA, CDR2 YSLEER. CDR3 amino acids: CASSQEIAVSTDTQYF. The CDR3 DNA reads TGCGCCAGCAGCCAAGAGATAGCGGTTAGCACAGATACGCAGTATTTT.

V is TRBV2 and J is TRBJ1-2; D is perhaps TRBD1 (5 bases). The CDR3 runs 16 residues. Trimming removed 4 bases at V and 2 bases at J, with 17 bases between. Per the germline V gene, CDR1 is SNHLY and CDR2 is FYNNEI. The CDR3 region has the DNA TGTGCCAGCAGTGTTATATGGGTGGGGCAGAACTATGGCTACACCTTC. Residues: CASSVIWVGQNYGYTF.

The chain uses TRBV28 and TRBJ2-3; 9 bases align to TRBD2. The CDR3 is 14 residues long. Germline lookup yields CDR1 MDHEN and CDR2 SYDVKM. V was pared by 10 bases and J by 4 bases, with 9 bases of the junction left unmatched. The CDR3 here is CAIKEGTSSDTQYF. In DNA, the CDR3 is TGTGCCATCAAGGAGGGGACTAGCTCAGATACGCAGTATTTT. Full variable domain (outside the CDR3, taken from reference TRBV28 and TRBJ2-3): DVKVTQSSRYLVKRTGEKVFLECVQDMDHENMFWYRQDPGLGLRLIYFSYDVKMKEKGDIPEGYSVSREKKERFSLILESASTNQTSMYLCAIKEGTSSDTQYFGPGTRLTVL.

This sequence joins TRBV11-2 and TRBJ2-5, with a possible D match to TRBD2 (6 bases). From germline, CDR1 is SGHAT and CDR2 FQNNGV. The length of the CDR3 is 15 residues. Trimming left V 5 bases short and J 4 bases short, with 17 bases between. Here the CDR3 DNA reads TGTGCCAGCAGCCCGGAGGGACGGGGCTTAGAGACCCAGTACTTC. Protein: CASSPEGRGLETQYF.

V usage is TRBV6-5 and J usage is TRBJ1-5; 7 nucleotides match TRBD1. CDR1 is MNHEY, CDR2 SVGAGI, per germline. The V and J ends lost 10 bases and 6 bases, in that order; junction bases with no gene match: 12. The CDR3 length is 14 residues. The CDR3 DNA reads TGTGCCACAGCCCTGACAGGGAACGGTCAGCCCCAGCATTTT. Its translation: CATALTGNGQPQHF.

About this clone itself: The junction and the germline gene differ at one end; a read error may be behind it. V gene TRBV7-7 combines with J gene TRBJ1-3; no firm D call. The CDR3 extends over 18 amino acids. Germline assignment: CDR1 SSHAT and CDR2 FNYEAQ (reference sequence). CDR3 in DNA: TGTGCTAGCAGCTTAGCGCTGGGTGTACACGACTTTTTCAACACCATATATTTT. It is translated as CASSLALGVHDFFNTIYF.

This sequence joins TRBV5-5 and TRBJ1-4, with D perhaps matching TRBD1 (6 bases). The CDR3 covers 16 residues. The germline CDR1 and CDR2 sequences are SGHKS and YYEKEE (reference sequence). The germline V and J ends were trimmed by 0 bases and 7 bases, with 16 bases remaining between them. This chain's CDR3 is CASSLEGWTDSEKLFF. The CDR3 DNA reads as TGTGCCAGCAGCTTGGAGGGGTGGACAGACTCTGAAAAACTGTTTTTT.

CDR3 loop: CASSTTGTGWNQPQHF. As DNA, the CDR3 is TGTGCCAGCAGCACAACCGGGACAGGGTGGAATCAGCCCCAGCATTTT. The rearrangement uses TRBV5-8 and TRBJ1-5, with TRBD1 matching 9 bases. Germline V CDR1 and CDR2: SGHTS, YDEGEE. V lost 4 bases and J lost 4; bases outside the gene matches: 9. This CDR3 is 16 amino acids long.

The CDR3 protein is CATSRDREGRDSPLHF. The CDR3 nucleotides read TGTGCCACCAGCAGAGATCGGGAGGGCAGGGACTCACCCCTCCACTTT. The J gene is TRBJ1-6, the V gene TRBV15; D is possibly TRBD1 (5 bases). The CDR3 covers 16 residues. V lost 0 bases and J lost 10, with 16 bases in between. Germline V lookup: CDR1 LNHNV, CDR2 YYDKDF (reference sequence).